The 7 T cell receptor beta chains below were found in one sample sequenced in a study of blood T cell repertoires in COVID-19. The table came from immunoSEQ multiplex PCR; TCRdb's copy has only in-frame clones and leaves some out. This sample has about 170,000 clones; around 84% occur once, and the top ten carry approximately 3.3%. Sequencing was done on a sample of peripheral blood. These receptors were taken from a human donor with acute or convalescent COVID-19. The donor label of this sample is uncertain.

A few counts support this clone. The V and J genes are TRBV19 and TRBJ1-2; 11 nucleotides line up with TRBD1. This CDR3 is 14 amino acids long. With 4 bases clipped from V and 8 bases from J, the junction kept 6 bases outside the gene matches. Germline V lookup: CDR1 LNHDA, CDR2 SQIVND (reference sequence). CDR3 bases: TGTGCCAGTAGTACCGGACAGGGGGCAGGGGGCTACACCTTC. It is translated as CASSTGQGAGGYTF.

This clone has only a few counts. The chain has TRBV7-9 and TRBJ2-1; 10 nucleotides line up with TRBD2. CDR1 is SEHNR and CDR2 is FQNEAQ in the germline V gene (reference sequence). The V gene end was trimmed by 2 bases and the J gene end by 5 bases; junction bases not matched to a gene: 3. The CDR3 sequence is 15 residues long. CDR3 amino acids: CASSLPSGGNNEQFF. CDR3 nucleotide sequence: TGTGCCAGCAGCTTACCTAGCGGGGGAAACAATGAGCAGTTCTTC. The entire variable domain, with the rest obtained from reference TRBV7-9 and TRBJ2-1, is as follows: DTGVSQNPRHKITKRGQNVTFRCDPISEHNRLYWYRQTLGQGPEFLTYFQNEAQLEKSRLLSDRFSAERPKGSFSTLEIQRTEQGDSAMYLCASSLPSGGNNEQFFGPGTRLTVL.

The CDR3 nucleotides are TGCGCCAGCAGTGAGTCATCGAGGGGGCGGCAGTACTTC. This translates into CASSESSRGRQYF. The chain couples TRBV10-1 to TRBJ2-7; TRBD1 agrees at 7 bases. Germline loops: CDR1 WNHNN, CDR2 SYGVQD (reference sequence). The trim removed 0 bases at V and 9 bases at J, leaving 5 bases unmatched. The CDR3 runs to 13 residues.

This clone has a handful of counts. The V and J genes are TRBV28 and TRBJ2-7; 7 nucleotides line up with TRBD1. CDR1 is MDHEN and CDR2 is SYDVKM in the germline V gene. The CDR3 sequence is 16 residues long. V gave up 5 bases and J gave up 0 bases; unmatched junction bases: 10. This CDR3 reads CASSVPRDRDSYEQYF. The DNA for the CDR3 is TGTGCCAGCAGTGTCCCCCGAGACAGGGACTCCTACGAGCAGTACTTC.

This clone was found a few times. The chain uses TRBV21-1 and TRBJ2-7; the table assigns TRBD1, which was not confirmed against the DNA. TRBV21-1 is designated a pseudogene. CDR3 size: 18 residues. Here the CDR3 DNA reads TGTGCCAGCAGCAAAGGACAGGGGGGGACGAAAAGCTCCTACGAGCAGTACTTC. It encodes CASSKGQGGTKSSYEQYF.

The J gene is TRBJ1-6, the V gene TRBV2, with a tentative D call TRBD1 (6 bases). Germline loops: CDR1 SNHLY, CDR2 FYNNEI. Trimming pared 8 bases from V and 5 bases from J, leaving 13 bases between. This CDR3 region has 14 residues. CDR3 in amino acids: CASGTGGDNSPLHF. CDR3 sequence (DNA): TGTGCCAGCGGTACGGGGGGCGATAATTCACCCCTCCACTTT.

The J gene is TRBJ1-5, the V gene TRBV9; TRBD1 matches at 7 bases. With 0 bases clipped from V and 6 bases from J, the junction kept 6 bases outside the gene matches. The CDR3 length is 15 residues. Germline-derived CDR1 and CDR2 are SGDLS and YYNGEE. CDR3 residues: CASSVGGGEGQPQHF. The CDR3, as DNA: TGTGCCAGCAGCGTAGGAGGGGGCGAGGGTCAGCCCCAGCATTTT.